This T cell receptor (beta chain) comes out of a study of T-cell reconstitution after alpha-beta-depleted transplantation in children. A TCRbeta library incorporating unique molecular identifiers was prepared. MiXCR was run by TCRdb on the PCR reads, yielding one entry per CDR3 protein. Of 350,000 to 500,000 distinct CDR3 sequences in the sample, around 46% were seen once. CDR1 is MGHRA, CDR2 YSYEKL, per germline. The CDR3 contains 16 residues. Deletions cut 5 bases from V and 3 bases from J, with 17 bases between. This clonotype was sampled from a girl aged 2 to 9 with aplastic anemia, due to receive a stem cell transplant. Sequencing used PBMCs, obtained before TCRalphabeta/CD19-depleted stem cell transplant. The V call is TRBV4-1, the J call TRBJ2-4; D gene unclear. CDR3 sequence reads: CASSGWDDIGKNIQYF. The CDR3 bases are TGCGCCAGCAGCGGCTGGGATGATATAGGCAAAAACATTCAGTACTTC.